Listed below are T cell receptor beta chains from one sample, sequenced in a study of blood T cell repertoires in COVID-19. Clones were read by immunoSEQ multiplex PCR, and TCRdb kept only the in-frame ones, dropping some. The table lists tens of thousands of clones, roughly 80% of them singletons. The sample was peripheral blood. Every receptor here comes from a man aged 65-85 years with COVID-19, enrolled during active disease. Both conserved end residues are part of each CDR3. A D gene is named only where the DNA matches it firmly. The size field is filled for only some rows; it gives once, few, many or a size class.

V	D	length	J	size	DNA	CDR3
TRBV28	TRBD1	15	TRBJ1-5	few	TGTGCCAGCAGGAACAGGGGGCCCATCAATCAGCCCCAGCATTTT	CASRNRGPINQPQHF
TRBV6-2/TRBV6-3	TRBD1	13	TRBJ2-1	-	TGTGCCAGCAGTCGGACAGGGCGAAATGAGCAGTTCTTC	CASSRTGRNEQFF
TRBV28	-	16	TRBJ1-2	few	TGTGCCAGCAGTGATATCCAGGCGCGAGGGAAATATGGCTACACCTTC	CASSDIQARGKYGYTF
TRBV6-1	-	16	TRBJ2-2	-	TGTGCCAGCAGTGAAGCAGGGGTTCGGAACACCGGGGAGCTGTTTTTT	CASSEAGVRNTGELFF
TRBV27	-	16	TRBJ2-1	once	TGTGCCAGCAGTTTTTCCTACTTTAGCTCCTACAATGAGCAGTTCTTC	CASSFSYFSSYNEQFF
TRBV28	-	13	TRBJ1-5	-	TGTGCCAGCAGTTTTAGGACACCCCATTCCCAGCATTTT	CASSFRTPHSQHF
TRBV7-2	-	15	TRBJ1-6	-	TGTGCCAGCAGCTTAGACCGGGCCTATAATTCACCCCTCCACTTT	CASSLDRAYNSPLHF
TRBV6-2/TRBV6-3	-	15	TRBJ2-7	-	TGTGCCAGCAGCGACGGGATTTCTAGCTCCTACGAGCAGTACTTC	CASSDGISSSYEQYF
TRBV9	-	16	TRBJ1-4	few	TGTGCCAGCAGCGTAGGTACAGGGCTAACTAATGAAAAACTGTTTTTT	CASSVGTGLTNEKLFF
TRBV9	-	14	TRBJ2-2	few	TGTGCCAGCAGCCCACAGGGTATTATCGGGGAGCTGTTTTTT	CASSPQGIIGELFF
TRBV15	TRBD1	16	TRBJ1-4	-	TGTGCCACCAGCAGAGGTTACGACAGGGCACGTGAAAAACTGTTTTTT	CATSRGYDRAREKLFF
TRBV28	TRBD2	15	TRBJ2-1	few	TGTGCCACAGGGATGAGGACTAGCGGGAGTCCTGAGCAGTTCTTC	CATGMRTSGSPEQFF
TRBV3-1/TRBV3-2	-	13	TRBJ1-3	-	TGTGCCAGCAGCCTACACTCTGGAAACACCATATATTTT	CASSLHSGNTIYF
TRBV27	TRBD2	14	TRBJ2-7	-	TGTGCCAGCAGCCTTCTAGCGGGAGGGGGGGAGCAGTACTTC	CASSLLAGGGEQYF
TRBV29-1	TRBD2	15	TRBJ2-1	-	TGCAGCGTTTACTTAGCGGGACTGGGATACAATGAGCAGTTCTTC	CSVYLAGLGYNEQFF
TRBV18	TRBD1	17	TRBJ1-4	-	TGTGCCAGCTCACCCGGGACAGGAGGAGGAACTAATGAAAAACTGTTTTTT	CASSPGTGGGTNEKLFF
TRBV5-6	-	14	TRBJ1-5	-	TGTGCCAGCAGGGGTTCGGGAGATAATCAGCCCCAGCATTTT	CASRGSGDNQPQHF
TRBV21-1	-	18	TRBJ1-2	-	TGTGCCAGCAGCAAATTGGGGGACAGGGGGCGCGTTATGGACGGCTACACCTTC	CASSKLGDRGRVMDGYTF
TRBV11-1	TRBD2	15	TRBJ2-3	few	TGTGCCAGCAGCCCCTGGGGGGGTAGCACAGATACGCAGTATTTT	CASSPWGGSTDTQYF
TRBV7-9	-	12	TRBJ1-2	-	TGTGCCAGCAGCTTAGCCGGGAATGGCTACACCTTC	CASSLAGNGYTF
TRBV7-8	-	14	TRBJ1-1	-	TGTGCCAGCAGCTTAGGACTGTTGAACACTGAAGCTTTCTTT	CASSLGLLNTEAFF
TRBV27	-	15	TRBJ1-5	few	TGTGCCAGCAGACGGGTCGGACAGATGGGACAGCCCCAGCATTTT	CASRRVGQMGQPQHF
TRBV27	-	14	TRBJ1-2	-	TGTGCCAGCAGTTTCCTTCAGGGGTACTATGGCTACACCTTC	CASSFLQGYYGYTF
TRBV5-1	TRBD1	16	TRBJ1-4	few	TGCGCCAGCAGCCACCGGGACAGGGGAGCTAATGAAAAACTGTTTTTT	CASSHRDRGANEKLFF
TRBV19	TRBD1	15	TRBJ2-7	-	TGTGCTAGTAGGGTCCGGGGACAGGGGATCGACGAGCAGTACTTC	CASRVRGQGIDEQYF
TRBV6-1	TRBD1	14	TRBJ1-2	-	TGTGCCAGCAGTGAAAATAACAGGGGGGGTGGCTACACCTTC	CASSENNRGGGYTF
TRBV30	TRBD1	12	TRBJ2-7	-	TGTGCCTGGAGGGGACAGGGTGTCGAGCAGTACTTC	CAWRGQGVEQYF
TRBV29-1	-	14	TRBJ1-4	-	TGCAGCGTTGGGGGCCCCCCAACTAATGAAAAACTGTTTTTT	CSVGGPPTNEKLFF
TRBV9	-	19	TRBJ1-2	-	TGTGCCAGCAGCGTAGCTCCAACAGGGAAGGGTAGGGCTAACTATGGCTACACCTTC	CASSVAPTGKGRANYGYTF
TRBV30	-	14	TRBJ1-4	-	TGTGCCTGGAGTGACATTGCAACTAATGAAAAACTGTTTTTT	CAWSDIATNEKLFF
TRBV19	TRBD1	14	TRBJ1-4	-	TGTGCCAGTAGTACCACAGGGGGCAATGAAAAACTGTTTTTT	CASSTTGGNEKLFF
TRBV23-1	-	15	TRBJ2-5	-	TGCGCCAGCAGTCAATTGGAGGCGTTGCGAGAGACCCAGTACTTC	CASSQLEALRETQYF
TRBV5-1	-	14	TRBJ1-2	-	TGCGCCAGCACCAGGGAGGGGATGAACTATGGCTACACCTTC	CASTREGMNYGYTF
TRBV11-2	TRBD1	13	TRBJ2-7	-	TGTGCCAGCAGCGGACAGGGGGCGAACGAGCAGTACTTC	CASSGQGANEQYF
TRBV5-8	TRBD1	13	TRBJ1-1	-	TGTGCCAGCCCGGGACAGGTGAACACTGAAGCTTTCTTT	CASPGQVNTEAFF
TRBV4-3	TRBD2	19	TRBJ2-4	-	TGCGCCAGCAGCCAGAGACTAGCGGGAGGGCCTATAGCCAAAAACATTCAGTACTTC	CASSQRLAGGPIAKNIQYF
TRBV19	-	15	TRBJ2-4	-	TGTGCCAGTAGTAGCTATGAGGAGGCCAAAAACATTCAGTACTTC	CASSSYEEAKNIQYF
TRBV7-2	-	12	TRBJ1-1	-	TGTGCCAGCAGCTTAGATCTTTACGGAGCTTTCTTT	CASSLDLYGAFF
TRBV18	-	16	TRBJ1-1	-	TGTGCCAGCTCACTTCAAGGGACACTCATGAACACTGAAGCTTTCTTT	CASSLQGTLMNTEAFF
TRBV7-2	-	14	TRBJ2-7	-	TGTGCCAGCAGCGCTGATAGGGGGACGTTCGAGCAGTACTTC	CASSADRGTFEQYF
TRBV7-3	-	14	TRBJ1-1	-	TGTGCCAGCAGCATTCAGGGTATGAGCACTGAAGCTTTCTTT	CASSIQGMSTEAFF
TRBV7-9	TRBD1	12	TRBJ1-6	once	TGTGCCAGCAGCAGACAGGGGTCACCCCTCCACTTT	CASSRQGSPLHF
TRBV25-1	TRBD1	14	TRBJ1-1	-	TGTGCCAGCAGTGTTAGGGACAGGGGATCCGAAGCTTTCTTT	CASSVRDRGSEAFF
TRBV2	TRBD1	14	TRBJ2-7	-	TGTGCCAGCAGGGGGGACAGGGCGACCTACGAGCAGTACTTC	CASRGDRATYEQYF
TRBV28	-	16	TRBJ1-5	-	TGTGCCAGCAGTTTGTTGCAGGGGACGGGCAATCAGCCCCAGCATTTT	CASSLLQGTGNQPQHF